The TCR beta chain under discussion was sequenced for a study of blood T cell repertoires in COVID-19. About the research overall: The analysed material was cDNA or gDNA that came from T cells, B-cell-depleted T cells, or PBMCs.

Per the study methods: Reference gene primer amplification gave estimated nucleated cell counts. Assay used: immunoSEQ multiplex PCR; TCRdb lists only in-frame clones, some missing. The V and J calls and clone size come from that table; D and trimming were worked out from the DNA. The sample consists of 150,000 to 170,000 clones, 70% to 90% of them appearing once. Between the trimmed V and J ends, which lost 5 bases and 9 bases, there was a span of 14 bases. Germline assignment: CDR1 SGHVS and CDR2 FQNEAQ. This CDR3 has 13 amino acids. V is TRBV7-8 and J is TRBJ2-1, with D possibly matching TRBD2 (5 bases). This receptor was taken from a man in his sixties with COVID-19, enrolled during active disease. The sequenced sample was peripheral blood. CDR3 protein: CASSRREYTEQFF. The CDR3, as DNA: TGTGCCAGCAGCCGCCGGGAATATACTGAGCAGTTCTTC.